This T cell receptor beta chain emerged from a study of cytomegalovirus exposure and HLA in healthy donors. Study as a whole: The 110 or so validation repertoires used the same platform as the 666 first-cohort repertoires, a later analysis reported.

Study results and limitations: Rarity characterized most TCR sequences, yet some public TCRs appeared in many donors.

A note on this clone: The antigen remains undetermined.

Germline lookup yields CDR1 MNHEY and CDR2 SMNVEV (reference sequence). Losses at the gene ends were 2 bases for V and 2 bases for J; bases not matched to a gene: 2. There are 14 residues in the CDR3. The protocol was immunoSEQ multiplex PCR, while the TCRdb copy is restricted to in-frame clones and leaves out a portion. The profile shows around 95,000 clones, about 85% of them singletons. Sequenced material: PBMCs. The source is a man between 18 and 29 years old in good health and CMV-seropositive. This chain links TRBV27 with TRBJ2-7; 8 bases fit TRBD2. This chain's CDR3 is CASSLKAGAYEQYF. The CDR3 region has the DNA TGTGCCAGCAGTTTAAAAGCGGGGGCCTACGAGCAGTACTTC.